A selection of T cell receptor beta chains follows, all from one sample in a study of response to subunit inactivated influenza vaccine. MiXCR was run by TCRdb on the RT-PCR reads, yielding one entry per CDR3 protein. The sample holds 500,000 to 650,000 distinct CDR3 sequences, 7.6% seen once. Material: PBMCs from blood, obtained roughly 24 months after vaccination. The source of these receptors is a man between 50 and 69 years old who received an inactivated influenza vaccine. Each CDR3 is given without its conserved first and last residue.

v_call cdr3_aa
TRBV4-1 ASSQDWREQF
TRBV4-1 ASSQDTGKSTDTQY
TRBV4-2 ASSQVGQGNYGYT
TRBV6-1 ASGRGGRRHNGYT
TRBV4-2 ASGWAQTSGNADTQY
TRBV12-3/TRBV12-4 ASTQGGGGNTIY
TRBV6-5 ASSFEGTRTDTQY
TRBV20-1 SASRQYFTDTQY
TRBV27 ASSVKSTGVNPKNIQY
TRBV4-2 ASSQGVADQETQY
TRBV10-2 ASRPDRYNEQF
TRBV7-2 ASGRTDSYEQY
TRBV4-1 ASSQPGTPGPQH
TRBV15 ATSRDRGGGDTQY
TRBV12-3/TRBV12-4 ASSPLSTGASYEQY
TRBV4-3 ASSQDIGSSGNYEQY
TRBV6-5 ASSYDSRTLGYGYT
TRBV29-1 SAISEGGELF
TRBV2 ASRPNPGGSDIQY
TRBV24-1 ATQGEADTQY
TRBV3-1 ASSQDPSSRGPAYEQY
TRBV4-2 ASSRDLGQGYREQF
TRBV12-3/TRBV12-4 ASSTRASGTFPGELF
TRBV12-3/TRBV12-4 ASSLDRGTYEQY
TRBV3-1 ASSQDPYTYEQY
TRBV4-3 ASSQARTTGETQY
TRBV5-1 ASSLAEGQPNSPLH
TRBV11-2 ASSLNRPPGDTQY
TRBV18 ASSPPGGDETF
TRBV20-1 SADPGHKTDEQF
TRBV30 AWRRDEMNTEAF
TRBV20-1 SARPVMEQY
TRBV2 ATSENIQY
TRBV29-1 SVDGSGANVLT
TRBV6-1 ASSQTRTGGYEQY
TRBV5-6 ASSAGVVGYEQY
TRBV15 ATSREAVWASGRASDTQY
TRBV12-3/TRBV12-4 ASSFQGAGTDTQY
TRBV20-1 SARPTEWDTDTQY
TRBV28 ASSLWDSAYEQY
TRBV4-1 ASGGTEKAYEQY
TRBV20-1 SARDPSFPAGETQY
TRBV5-1 ASSLEVVADTQY
TRBV25-1 ASSESVGPDTQY
TRBV7-6 ASSQGTSPGEQY